The sequence of this T cell receptor (beta chain) was determined in a study of blood T cell repertoires in COVID-19. About the research overall: Nucleic acid was either cDNA or gDNA, and it came from T cells, B-cell-depleted T cells, or PBMCs.

Methods used by the authors: Estimated nucleated cell counts came from reference gene primer amplification. Repertoires were generated with immunoSEQ multiplex PCR, while TCRdb's copy carries only in-frame clones and drops some. V and J calls and clone size are copied from that table; D and trimming were computed from the DNA. This sample has roughly 200,000 clones, with roughly 85% found just once. CDR3 length: 11 amino acids. V gave up 7 bases and J gave up 5 bases, with 9 bases separating them. Looked up from germline, CDR1 is SGDLS and CDR2 is YYNGEE. Participants' reported clinical history set cohort assignment. Cohort 3 donors counted as recovered after two negative PCRs, clearance, or resolved symptoms.

Material for sequencing was PBMCs or T cells enriched from blood (not recorded which). The V and J genes are TRBV9 and TRBJ1-1; unclear D gene. This clonotype was obtained from a man aged 40-49 years who had recovered from COVID-19. Written as DNA, the CDR3 is TGTGCCAGCGGGTCAGGAACTGAAGCTTTCTTT. Translated: CASGSGTEAFF.